The entry that follows covers one T cell receptor (beta chain) sequence. The sample originates from a study of blood T cell repertoires in COVID-19. Study-wide background: Samples of COVID-19 (acute and convalescent) were obtained from the United States, Italy and Spain. T cells, B-cell-depleted T cells, or PBMCs supplied cDNA or gDNA.

Authors' analysis steps: Amplifying reference gene primers gave estimates of nucleated cell counts. Clones were read by immunoSEQ multiplex PCR, and TCRdb kept only the in-frame ones, dropping some. V and J calls and clone size are copied from that table; D and trimming were computed from the DNA. Among about 110,000 clones listed, approximately 76% were seen once. Germline V gene lookup returns CDR1 SEHNR and CDR2 FQNEAQ (reference sequence). V shed 5 bases and J shed 6 bases, with 13 bases lying between them. The CDR3 sequence is 13 residues long. The sequenced material came from peripheral blood. The chain recombines TRBV7-9 with TRBJ2-5; D may be TRBD2 (6 bases). The sequence was collected from an older woman with acute or convalescent COVID-19. The CDR3 bases are TGTGCCAGCAGCCCCACTAGCCGGAAGACCCAGTACTTC. Translated, it gives CASSPTSRKTQYF.